The sequence of this TCR beta chain was determined in a study of cytomegalovirus exposure and HLA in healthy donors. The PCR ran on 60 Vbeta and 13 Jbeta primers. TCRdb's table, derived via immunoSEQ multiplex PCR, lists solely in-frame clones and lacks some. This sample contains roughly 80,000 clones. The germline V gene has CDR1 MDHEN and CDR2 SYDVKM. Trimming stripped 8 bases from V and 1 base from J, with 8 bases between. The CDR3 spans 12 residues. This receptor was identified in a man over 45 in good health and CMV-seronegative. Sequenced: PBMCs. V is TRBV28 and J is TRBJ1-1; weak D call: TRBD1 (6 bases). The CDR3 sequence: CASRDTNTEAFF. The DNA for the CDR3 is TGTGCCAGCCGGGACACGAACACTGAAGCTTTCTTT. Based on the CDR3 plus reference TRBV28 and TRBJ1-1, the full variable domain is DVKVTQSSRYLVKRTGEKVFLECVQDMDHENMFWYRQDPGLGLRLIYFSYDVKMKEKGDIPEGYSVSREKKERFSLILESASTNQTSMYLCASRDTNTEAFFGQGTRLTVV.